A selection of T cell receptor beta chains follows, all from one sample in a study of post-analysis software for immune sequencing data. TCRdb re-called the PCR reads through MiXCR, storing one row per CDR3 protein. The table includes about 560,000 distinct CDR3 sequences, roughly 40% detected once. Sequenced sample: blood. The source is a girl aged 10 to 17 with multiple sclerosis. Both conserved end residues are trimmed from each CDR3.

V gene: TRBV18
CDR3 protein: ASSPRTGLENIQY

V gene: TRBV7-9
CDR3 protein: ASSNAEQY

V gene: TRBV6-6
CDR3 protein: ASSFEDRVHEQY

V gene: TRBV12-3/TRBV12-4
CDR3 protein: ASSPRTGHQETQY

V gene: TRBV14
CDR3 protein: ASSQVLAGVKDTQY

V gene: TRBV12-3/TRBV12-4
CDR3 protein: ASSFEDPATDTQY

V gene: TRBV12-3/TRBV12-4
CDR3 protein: ASSYRQGRHTQY

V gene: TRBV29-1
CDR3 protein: SIGGGRGSYNEQF

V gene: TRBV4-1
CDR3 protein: ASSQEVQSYEQY

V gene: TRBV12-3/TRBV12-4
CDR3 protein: ASTGDRGTDTQY

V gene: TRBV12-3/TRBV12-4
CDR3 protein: ASSFGAYEQY

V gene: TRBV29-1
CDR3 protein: SVARGPTYEQY

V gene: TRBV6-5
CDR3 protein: ASSSPSTGGFDGYT

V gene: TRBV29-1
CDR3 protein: SSLGAVLDTQY

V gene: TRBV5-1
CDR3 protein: ASSLGLAGGYNEQY

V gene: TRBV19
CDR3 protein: ASRHAGGGYGYT